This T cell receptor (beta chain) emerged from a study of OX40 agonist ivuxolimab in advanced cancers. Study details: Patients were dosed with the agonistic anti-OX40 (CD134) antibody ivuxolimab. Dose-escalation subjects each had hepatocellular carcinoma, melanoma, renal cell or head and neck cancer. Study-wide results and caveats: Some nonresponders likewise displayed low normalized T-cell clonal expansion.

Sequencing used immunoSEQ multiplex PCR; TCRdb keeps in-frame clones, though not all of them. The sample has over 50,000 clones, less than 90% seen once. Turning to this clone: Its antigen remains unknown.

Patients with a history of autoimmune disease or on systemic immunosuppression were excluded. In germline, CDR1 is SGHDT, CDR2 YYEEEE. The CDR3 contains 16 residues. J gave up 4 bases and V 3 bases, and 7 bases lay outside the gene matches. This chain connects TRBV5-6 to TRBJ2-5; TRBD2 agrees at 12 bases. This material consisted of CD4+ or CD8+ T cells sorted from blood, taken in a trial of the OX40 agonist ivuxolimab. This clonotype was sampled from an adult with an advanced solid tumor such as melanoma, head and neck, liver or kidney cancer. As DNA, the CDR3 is TGTGCCAGCAGCTACCGAGCGGGACTAGCGGGAGAGACCCAGTACTTC. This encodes CASSYRAGLAGETQYF. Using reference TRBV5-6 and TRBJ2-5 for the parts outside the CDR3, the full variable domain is DAGVTQSPTHLIKTRGQQVTLRCSPKSGHDTVSWYQQALGQGPQFIFQYYEEEERQRGNFPDRFSGHQFPNYSSELNVNALLLGDSALYLCASSYRAGLAGETQYFGPGTRLLVL.